One T cell receptor (beta chain) is described in this entry. The table came from immunoSEQ multiplex PCR; TCRdb's copy has only in-frame clones and leaves some out. Of 30,000 to 45,000 clones in the sample, roughly 91% are singletons; the top ten hold 5% to 6.5%. From germline, CDR1 is SGDLS and CDR2 YYNGEE. This CDR3 region has 15 residues. The trim removed 1 base at V and 10 bases at J, leaving 9 bases unmatched. These data come from a study of T cell changes during pregnancy in multiple sclerosis. This receptor was taken from a female donor with multiple sclerosis, enrolled in a pregnancy study. The chain is built from TRBV9 and TRBJ2-1; 9 nucleotides line up with TRBD2. Sequencing used CD8+ T cells from peripheral blood mononuclear cells, obtained in the second trimester of pregnancy. Written as DNA, the CDR3 is TGTGCCAGCAGCGTACTTATGGGGGCGGGAGGGGAGCAGTTCTTC. This gives the protein CASSVLMGAGGEQFF.